The 10 T cell receptor beta chains below were found in one sample sequenced in a study of shared clonotypes between healthy human individuals. CD8 cells classed as naive were CD45RO-negative and positively selected for CCR7, excluding terminally differentiated effector memory CD45RA+ cells. Profiled with immunoSEQ multiplex PCR; TCRdb holds only in-frame clones, not every one. This sample carries over 750,000 clones, about 96% of them seen once, and the ten largest clones take around 0.25%. Sequencing was carried out using naive CD8+ T cells sorted from blood. These receptors all stem from a man aged 25-45 years in good health.

This clone was detected only a few times. Other nucleotide sequences from this sample produce the same CDR3. The rearrangement uses TRBV7-9 and TRBJ2-7; no clear D. Germline CDR1 SEHNR, CDR2 FQNEAQ (reference sequence). This CDR3 comprises 12 residues. Trimming cost V 1 base and J 3 bases, with 4 bases left between them. CDR3 residues: CASSLGRYEQYF. For the CDR3, the DNA is TGTGCCAGCAGCTTAGGACGCTACGAGCAGTACTTC. The full variable domain, in which reference TRBV7-9 and TRBJ2-7 provide the parts outside the CDR3, is DTGVSQNPRHKITKRGQNVTFRCDPISEHNRLYWYRQTLGQGPEFLTYFQNEAQLEKSRLLSDRFSAERPKGSFSTLEIQRTEQGDSAMYLCASSLGRYEQYFGPGTRLTVT.

In nucleotides, the CDR3 is TGTGCCAGCAGGTGGGGACAGGCGCCCCGCTCCTACGAGCAGTACTTC. This translates into CASRWGQAPRSYEQYF. V usage is TRBV28 and J usage is TRBJ2-7, with 8 positions matching TRBD1. The CDR3 extends over 16 amino acids. Germline-derived CDR1 and CDR2 are MDHEN and SYDVKM. V shed 6 bases, J shed 0 bases, and the junction held 10 bases outside the gene matches. The full variable domain, in which reference TRBV28 and TRBJ2-7 provide the parts outside the CDR3, is DVKVTQSSRYLVKRTGEKVFLECVQDMDHENMFWYRQDPGLGLRLIYFSYDVKMKEKGDIPEGYSVSREKKERFSLILESASTNQTSMYLCASRWGQAPRSYEQYFGPGTRLTVT.

This chain links TRBV6-5 with TRBJ2-3; D is uncertain. This CDR3 is built from 14 residues. Germline V lookup: CDR1 MNHEY, CDR2 SVGAGI. V shed 3 bases and J shed 0 bases, with 7 bases lying between them. As DNA, the CDR3 is TGTGCCAGCAGTTATTTGGGGAGCACAGATACGCAGTATTTT. Protein sequence: CASSYLGSTDTQYF.

The chain combines TRBV4-1 with TRBJ1-3; the match to TRBD1 covers 8 bases. J was trimmed by 8 bases and V by 1 base; bases with no gene match: 4. This CDR3 contains 14 residues. Germline loops: CDR1 MGHRA, CDR2 YSYEKL. The CDR3 nucleotides are TGCGCCAGCAGCCAAGGGACAGGGCTGTACACCATATATTTT. It translates to CASSQGTGLYTIYF.

The genes are TRBV13 and TRBJ1-3; 8 bases fit TRBD1. The germline V gene encodes CDR1 PRHDT and CDR2 FYEKMQ (reference sequence). The trim removed 4 bases at V and 2 bases at J, leaving 4 bases unmatched. The CDR3 totals 15 residues. The CDR3 DNA is TGTGCCAGCAGCTCAACAGGGGGGGCTGGAAACACCATATATTTT. Its translation is CASSSTGGAGNTIYF.

J is TRBJ1-4 and V is TRBV7-2, with 10 bases matching TRBD1. The germline gives CDR1 SGHTA, CDR2 FQGNSA. The trim removed 6 bases at V and 4 bases at J, leaving 5 bases unmatched. CDR3 length equals 15 residues. The CDR3 DNA is TGTGCCAGCAGTTCGACAGGGGGCTTTAATGAAAAACTGTTTTTT. Translated, it gives CASSSTGGFNEKLFF.

The table lists this clone with a count of one. The gene calls are TRBV14 and TRBJ1-1; 8 positions match TRBD1. This CDR3 has 14 amino acids. V was clipped by 3 bases and J by 6 bases; unmatched bases: 6. CDR1 SGHDN and CDR2 FVKESK come from the germline V gene. The CDR3 loop is CASSQDREGPEAFF. DNA of the CDR3: TGTGCCAGCAGCCAGGACAGGGAAGGCCCTGAAGCTTTCTTT. Combining the CDR3 with reference TRBV14 and TRBJ1-1 gives the whole variable domain EAGVTQFPSHSVIEKGQTVTLRCDPISGHDNLYWYRRVMGKEIKFLLHFVKESKQDESGMPNNRFLAERTGGTYSTLKVQPAELEDSGVYFCASSQDREGPEAFFGQGTRLTVV.

The chain employs TRBV27 and TRBJ2-7; D is possibly TRBD2 (6 bases). CDR1 is MNHEY, CDR2 SMNVEV, per germline (reference sequence). The length of the CDR3 is 14 residues. The V end was cut by 0 bases, the J end by 5 bases, with 11 bases between. CDR3 DNA: TGTGCCAGCAGTTTATCGACGGCGGGACACGAGCAGTACTTC. It translates to CASSLSTAGHEQYF.

This clone was seen just once. The chain combines TRBV6-1 with TRBJ1-5, with D possibly matching TRBD1 (5 bases). From germline, CDR1 is MNHNS and CDR2 SASEGT. The CDR3 extends over 13 amino acids. The germline V and J ends were trimmed by 7 bases and 6 bases, with 13 bases remaining between them. CDR3: CASKIRGGQPQHF. In DNA, the CDR3 is TGTGCCAGCAAGATACGGGGGGGTCAGCCCCAGCATTTT.

This chain links TRBV14 with TRBJ2-6; 7 bases map to TRBD1. The CDR3 is 19 amino acids. With 4 bases clipped from V and 0 bases from J, the junction kept 12 bases outside the gene matches. Germline lookup yields CDR1 SGHDN and CDR2 FVKESK. As DNA, the CDR3 is TGTGCCAGCAGCCCGACTTCGACAGGGATCTTCTCTGGGGCCAACGTCCTGACTTTC. This gives the protein CASSPTSTGIFSGANVLTF.